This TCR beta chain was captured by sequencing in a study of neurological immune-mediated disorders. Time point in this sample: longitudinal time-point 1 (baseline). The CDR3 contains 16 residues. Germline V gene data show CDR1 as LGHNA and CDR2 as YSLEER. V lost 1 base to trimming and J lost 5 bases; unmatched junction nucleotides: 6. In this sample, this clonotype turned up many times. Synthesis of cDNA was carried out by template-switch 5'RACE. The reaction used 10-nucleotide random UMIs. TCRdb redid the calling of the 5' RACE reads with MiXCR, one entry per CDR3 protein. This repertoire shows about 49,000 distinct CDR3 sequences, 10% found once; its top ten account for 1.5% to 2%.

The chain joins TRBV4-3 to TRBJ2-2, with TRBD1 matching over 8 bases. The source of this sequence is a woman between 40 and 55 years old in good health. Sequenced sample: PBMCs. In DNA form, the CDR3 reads TGCGCCAGCAGCCAAGCGACACAGGGGGAGACCGGGGAGCTGTTTTTT. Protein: CASSQATQGETGELFF.